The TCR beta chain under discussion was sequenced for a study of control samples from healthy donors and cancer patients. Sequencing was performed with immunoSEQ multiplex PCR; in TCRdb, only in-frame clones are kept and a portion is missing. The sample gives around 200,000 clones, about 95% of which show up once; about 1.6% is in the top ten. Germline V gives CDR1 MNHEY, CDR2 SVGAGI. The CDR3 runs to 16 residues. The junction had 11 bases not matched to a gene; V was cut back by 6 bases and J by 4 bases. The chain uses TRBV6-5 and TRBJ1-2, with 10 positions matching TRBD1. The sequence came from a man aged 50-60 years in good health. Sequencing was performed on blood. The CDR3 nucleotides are TGTGCCAGCAGGTACCTCGTGGGACAGGGGATCTATGGCTACACCTTC. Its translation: CASRYLVGQGIYGYTF.